What follows is one TCR beta chain and its context. Its matching antigen is unknown. The TCRbeta library was prepared with unique molecular identifiers. TCRdb redid the calling of the PCR reads with MiXCR, one entry per CDR3 protein. The sample carries some 460,000 distinct CDR3 sequences, roughly 16% recorded once. The record originates from a study of T-cell reconstitution after alpha-beta-depleted transplantation in children. Study results and limitations: Approximately two months post-transplant, alpha-beta T cells reportedly originated from several hundred expanded graft clones. The study traced high day-60 TCRbeta diversity in some patients to surviving recipient T cells and thymic progenitors. T-cell counts and diversity at one year following transplant were attributed mainly to newly produced T cells.

This CDR3 contains 17 residues. The germline V gene encodes CDR1 SGHAT and CDR2 FQNNGV. V lost 5 bases and J lost 2; bases outside the gene matches: 13. The sample here was PBMCs, mostly from graft donor cells, taken 360 days after TCRalphabeta/CD19-depleted stem cell transplant. V is TRBV11-2 and J is TRBJ2-3, with 7 positions matching TRBD2. The receptor comes from a boy less than two years old who had a stem cell transplant for Wiskott-Aldrich syndrome, so the T cells may come from the graft donor. CDR3 sequence (DNA): TGTGCCAGCAGCAAGACCCTCGGGAGGCCCCACACAGATACGCAGTATTTT. Translating it yields CASSKTLGRPHTDTQYF.